Below, 22 T cell receptor beta chains from the same sample are listed, as sequenced in a study of T cell responses to AZD1222 COVID-19 vaccine listed by TCRdb under 2021. The library was obtained by the immunoSEQ multiplex PCR assay. TCRdb limited this immuneACCESS table to in-frame rearrangements with V and J called. A share of clones is missing; checked studies link under half to unresolved V genes, and the rest is unexplained. The sample table contains fewer than 120,000 clones; only one count was recorded for roughly 85% of them. The ten largest clones take up around 3.3% of the sample. In light of the paper, this sample's time point label describes: baseline before first vaccination. The starting material was peripheral blood, obtained on day 0 of AZD1222 vaccination. The receptors shown here come from an adult in good health.

The genes are TRBV18 and TRBJ1-6; D is undetermined. Per the germline V gene, CDR1 is KGHSH and CDR2 is LQKENI. The V end lost 4 bases, the J end lost 7 bases, and 5 bases lay between the germline ends. This CDR3 contains 12 residues. CDR3 DNA sequence: TGTGCCAGCTCACTCGGGAATTCACCCCTCCACTTT. Its translation: CASSLGNSPLHF.

J is TRBJ1-6 and V is TRBV2; D remains unclear. The germline V gene has CDR1 SNHLY and CDR2 FYNNEI. V lost 11 bases, J lost 13 bases, and 9 bases lay in between. This CDR3 has 9 residues. The CDR3 sequence is CARYPPLHF. As DNA, the CDR3 is TGTGCCCGATATCCCCCCCTCCACTTT.

This chain uses TRBV7-6 with TRBJ1-3, with D hard to call. CDR1 is SGHVS and CDR2 is FNYEAQ in the germline V gene. CDR3 length equals 14 residues. The V gene lost 1 base and the J gene lost 3 bases, with 7 bases spanning the gap. For the CDR3, the DNA is TGTGCCAGCAGCTTAGTGTCGAGTGGAAACACCATATATTTT. It encodes CASSLVSSGNTIYF.

The rearrangement joins TRBV11-2 to TRBJ2-1; D may correspond to TRBD1 or TRBD2 (5 bases each). The length of the CDR3 is 12 residues. The ends were cut back, 5 bases at V and 12 bases at J, with 14 bases in the middle. Germline V CDR1 and CDR2: SGHAT, FQNNGV. The CDR3 protein is CASSRDVEVQFF. Here the CDR3 DNA reads TGTGCCAGCAGCCGGGACGTAGAAGTGCAGTTCTTC.

This clone has a handful of counts. V is TRBV19 and J is TRBJ1-1; D not resolved. V lost 9 bases to trimming and J lost 3 bases, with 17 bases between them. This CDR3 region has 14 residues. CDR1 and CDR2 from the germline V gene are LNHDA and SQIVND (reference sequence). CDR3 DNA: TGTGCCAGCCGAGGGCCTCGTTTTCACACTGAAGCTTTCTTT. Translation: CASRGPRFHTEAFF.

The chain has TRBV30 and TRBJ1-6; D not resolved. With 3 bases removed from V and 0 bases from J, the gap between germline ends came to 9 bases. The V gene's germline CDR1 is GTSNPN and CDR2 SVGIG (reference sequence). The CDR3 contains 15 residues. CDR3: CAWSRLVSYNSPLHF. The DNA for the CDR3 is TGTGCCTGGAGCCGTTTAGTCTCCTATAATTCACCCCTCCACTTT.

The chain links TRBV7-3 to TRBJ2-3; TRBD2 aligns across 10 bases. The CDR3 extends over 15 amino acids. Germline lookup yields CDR1 SGHTA and CDR2 FQGTGA. V shed 2 bases, J shed 1 base, and the junction held 0 bases outside the gene matches. CDR3 nucleotide sequence: TGTGCCAGCAGCTTAGGACTAGCGGGCACAGATACGCAGTATTTT. It translates to CASSLGLAGTDTQYF.

This chain connects TRBV3-1 (or the pseudogene TRBV3-2) to TRBJ1-1, with D perhaps matching TRBD1 (5 bases). The CDR3 runs 13 residues. V lost 0 bases and J 11 bases, leaving 13 bases between the germline ends. Germline V gene data show CDR1 as LGHDT and CDR2 as YNNKEL (reference sequence). CDR3 nucleotides: TGTGCCAGCAGCCAAGAGGGGTCAGGGAGGGCTTTCTTT. Protein product: CASSQEGSGRAFF.

This chain uses TRBV2 with TRBJ2-7, with TRBD2 matching over 11 bases. V gave up 0 bases and J gave up 9 bases; unmatched junction bases: 13. This CDR3 spans 17 amino acids. Per germline, CDR1 SNHLY and CDR2 FYNNEI. Here the CDR3 DNA reads TGTGCCAGCAGTGAAGCCGGGGGCTTAGCGGGAGGGAGTGTGCAGTACTTC. Translated: CASSEAGGLAGGSVQYF.

This rearrangement joins TRBV5-1 to TRBJ2-7; D gene uncertain. The V end was cut by 1 base, the J end by 0 bases, with 11 bases between. The CDR3 has 15 residues. Germline CDR1 is SGHRS and CDR2 is YFSETQ. CDR3 sequence reads: CASSLSPTTSYEQYF. In nucleotides, the CDR3 is TGCGCCAGCAGCTTGAGTCCCACCACCTCCTACGAGCAGTACTTC.

The chain uses TRBV4-2 and TRBJ2-1; D possibly uses TRBD1 or TRBD2 (5 bases each). V dropped 3 bases and J dropped 8 bases, with 14 bases sitting between them. CDR3 length: 14 residues. CDR1 LGHNA and CDR2 YNFKEQ come from the germline V gene. The CDR3 sequence: CASSHLGRLDEQFF. CDR3 DNA sequence: TGTGCCAGCAGCCACCTGGGACGATTGGATGAGCAGTTCTTC.

This rearrangement joins TRBV9 to TRBJ2-5; TRBD2 aligns across 8 bases. Trimming took 4 bases from V and 1 from J; bases not matched to a gene: 18. The CDR3 totals 19 residues. Germline V gives CDR1 SGDLS, CDR2 YYNGEE. The CDR3 sequence is CASSPRSGGAGSGQETQYF. For the CDR3, the DNA is TGTGCCAGCAGCCCGAGATCGGGGGGGGCAGGGTCAGGCCAAGAGACCCAGTACTTC.

This rearrangement joins TRBV18 to TRBJ2-7; 7 nucleotides align to TRBD1. This CDR3 is built from 17 residues. J gave up 0 bases and V 0 bases, and 8 bases lay outside the gene matches. The germline V gene encodes CDR1 KGHSH and CDR2 LQKENI. The CDR3 loop is CASSPPKGGPSSYEQYF. The CDR3 nucleotides read TGTGCCAGCTCACCACCTAAAGGGGGCCCCAGCTCCTACGAGCAGTACTTC.

In regard to this clone: At one boundary the junction diverges from the germline segment, which might be a read error. This chain links TRBV3-1 (or the pseudogene TRBV3-2) with TRBJ2-2; 16 nucleotides agree with TRBD2. The CDR3 sequence is 16 residues long. Per the germline V gene, CDR1 is LGHDT and CDR2 is YNNKEL (reference sequence). The CDR3 reads CACSQGTSGGVGELFF. The CDR3 DNA sequence: TGTGCCTGCAGCCAAGGGACTAGCGGGGGGGTCGGGGAGCTGTTTTTT.

This clone was counted between two and nine times. The V call is TRBV9, the J call TRBJ1-2, with D perhaps matching TRBD1 (5 bases). The length of the CDR3 is 15 residues. Trimming took off 4 bases at V and 0 bases at J, with 13 bases between the two ends. CDR1 and CDR2 (germline): SGDLS, YYNGEE. The CDR3 reads CASSWGRGANYGYTF. CDR3 coding DNA: TGTGCCAGCAGCTGGGGCAGAGGAGCTAACTATGGCTACACCTTC.

The genes are TRBV11-2 and TRBJ1-3; D is unresolved. Trimming stripped 5 bases from V and 0 bases from J, with 8 bases between. The CDR3 spans 14 residues. Germline CDR1 and CDR2: SGHAT and FQNNGV. Here the CDR3 DNA reads TGTGCCAGCAGCCCCTCCTCCTCTGGAAACACCATATATTTT. As protein: CASSPSSSGNTIYF.

The rearrangement joins TRBV7-9 to TRBJ1-1; TRBD1 might be the D (6 bases). CDR1 and CDR2 from the germline V gene are SEHNR and FQNEAQ (reference sequence). V lost 7 bases, J lost 3 bases, and 12 bases lay in between. There are 13 residues in the CDR3. This CDR3 is CASNSNRDTEAFF. As DNA, the CDR3 is TGTGCCAGCAACTCGAACAGGGACACTGAAGCTTTCTTT.

CDR3 region: CASSSAGTGGFREQYF. DNA for the CDR3: TGTGCCAGCAGCTCGGCCGGGACAGGGGGCTTTCGCGAGCAGTACTTC. The chain joins TRBV11-1 to TRBJ2-7; 12 bases agree with TRBD1. The ends lost 4 bases at V and 6 bases at J; junction bases unmatched: 10. The CDR3 is made up of 16 amino acids. Germline CDR1 SGHAT, CDR2 FQDESV (reference sequence).

The gene calls are TRBV4-1 and TRBJ1-2; D uncertain. The germline CDR1 and CDR2 sequences are MGHRA and YSYEKL. V lost 1 base, J lost 0 bases, and 12 bases lay in between. The CDR3 runs to 16 residues. This chain's CDR3 is CASSQGENTANYGYTF. The DNA of the CDR3 is TGCGCCAGCAGCCAAGGAGAGAACACCGCTAACTATGGCTACACCTTC.

The chain is built from TRBV24-1 and TRBJ1-2; TRBD1 matches 8 bases. V lost 10 bases and J lost 4; bases outside the gene matches: 1. The CDR3 extends over 11 amino acids. Germline values: CDR1 KGHDR, CDR2 SFDVKD. The DNA for the CDR3 is TGTGCCACTGGACAGGGCTATGGCTACACCTTC. This encodes CATGQGYGYTF.

The V gene is TRBV2, the J gene TRBJ1-4, with TRBD1 matching over 8 bases. The V gene end was trimmed by 5 bases and the J gene end by 7 bases; junction bases not matched to a gene: 6. The CDR3 runs to 14 residues. Germline CDR1 SNHLY, CDR2 FYNNEI. CDR3 DNA: TGTGCCAGCAGTCAGGACAGGGATAGTGAAAAACTGTTTTTT. Translated, it gives CASSQDRDSEKLFF.

The table lists this clone with a few counts. V and J are TRBV7-9 and TRBJ1-5; D uncertain. V lost 5 bases to trimming and J lost 1 base, with 6 bases between them. The CDR3 is 13 residues long. In germline, CDR1 is SEHNR, CDR2 FQNEAQ (reference sequence). CDR3 sequence: CASSKISNQPQHF. The CDR3 nucleotides are TGTGCCAGCAGCAAAATCAGCAATCAGCCCCAGCATTTT.